The next 32 T cell receptor beta chains were all read from a single sample in a study of T cell responses to AZD1222 COVID-19 vaccine. The assay was immunoSEQ multiplex PCR, and TCRdb's table has in-frame clones only and misses some. The sample has about 78,000 clones; almost 90% are singletons. The input for sequencing was peripheral blood, taken 28 days after the second AZD1222 dose. These TCRs come from an adult who received the AZD1222 COVID-19 vaccine.

The gene calls are TRBV28 and TRBJ2-2; TRBD2 agrees at 8 bases. The CDR3 sequence is 17 residues long. V lost 5 bases and J lost 1; bases outside the gene matches: 9. Germline V gene data show CDR1 as MDHEN and CDR2 as SYDVKM. In DNA form, the CDR3 reads TGTGCCAGCAGTGTGCCCGGGGGGGCCGGGAACACCGGGGAGCTGTTTTTT. Translated, it gives CASSVPGGAGNTGELFF.

This clone occurred once. The chain links TRBV27 to TRBJ2-7; D may be TRBD1 (5 bases). Germline values: CDR1 MNHEY, CDR2 SMNVEV (reference sequence). The CDR3 is made up of 14 amino acids. Trimming left V 3 bases short and J 4 bases short, with 13 bases between. CDR3 loop: CASSLVGDRYEQYF. The DNA of the CDR3 is TGTGCCAGCAGTTTGGTAGGGGATCGGTACGAGCAGTACTTC.

V gene TRBV6-2 or TRBV6-3 combines with J gene TRBJ1-2; D call uncertain. Per the germline V gene, CDR1 is MNHEY and CDR2 is SVGEGT. The CDR3 spans 13 residues. Trimming took off 6 bases at V and 8 bases at J, with 16 bases between the two ends. Here the CDR3 DNA reads TGTGCCAGCAGCCCCGGGTCGGTGGACGGCTACACCTTC. Protein product: CASSPGSVDGYTF.

This chain connects TRBV6-5 to TRBJ1-1; D ambiguous. Trimming cost V 2 bases and J 0 bases, with 4 bases left between them. Germline V gene lookup returns CDR1 MNHEY and CDR2 SVGAGI. CDR3 size: 13 residues. The CDR3 reads CASSYLMNTEAFF. The CDR3, as DNA: TGTGCCAGCAGTTACCTGATGAACACTGAAGCTTTCTTT.

The gene calls are TRBV6-1 and TRBJ1-2; D perhaps matches TRBD1 (6 bases). The CDR3 contains 16 residues. Trimming cost V 0 bases and J 6 bases, with 17 bases left between them. Germline lookup yields CDR1 MNHNS and CDR2 SASEGT. CDR3 protein: CASSEAGGTRTDGYTF. CDR3 DNA sequence: TGTGCCAGCAGTGAAGCAGGAGGGACAAGGACGGATGGCTACACCTTC.

This clone occurred a few times. The V and J genes are TRBV28 and TRBJ1-6; 8 bases map to TRBD1. V was pared by 4 bases and J by 7 bases, with 12 bases of the junction left unmatched. The CDR3 is made up of 17 amino acids. Germline V lookup: CDR1 MDHEN, CDR2 SYDVKM. The CDR3 nucleotides read TGTGCCAGCAGTTATGGACAGGGTGTCCCTCAGAATTCACCCCTCCACTTT. It yields the protein CASSYGQGVPQNSPLHF. The whole variable domain, remainder taken from reference TRBV28 and TRBJ1-6, is DVKVTQSSRYLVKRTGEKVFLECVQDMDHENMFWYRQDPGLGLRLIYFSYDVKMKEKGDIPEGYSVSREKKERFSLILESASTNQTSMYLCASSYGQGVPQNSPLHFGNGTRLTVT.

J is TRBJ2-7 and V is TRBV25-1; tentative D call: TRBD1 (5 bases). Per germline, CDR1 MGHDK and CDR2 SYGVNS. Trimming removed 2 bases from V and 4 bases from J, with 6 bases in between. This CDR3 comprises 12 residues. The CDR3 sequence is CASSEQGYEQYF. Here the CDR3 DNA reads TGTGCCAGCAGTGAACAGGGTTACGAGCAGTACTTC.

The V call is TRBV7-3, the J call TRBJ2-7; 7 bases agree with TRBD1. With 5 bases clipped from V and 6 bases from J, the junction kept 7 bases outside the gene matches. Germline V gives CDR1 SGHTA, CDR2 FQGTGA. The CDR3 consists of 13 residues. This chain's CDR3 is CASSATGATEQYF. CDR3 nucleotides: TGTGCCAGCAGCGCAACAGGGGCTACCGAGCAGTACTTC. The full variable domain, rest sourced from reference TRBV7-3 and TRBJ2-7, is GAGVSQTPSNKVTEKGKYVELRCDPISGHTALYWYRQSLGQGPEFLIYFQGTGAADDSGLPNDRFFAVRPEGSVSTLKIQRTERGDSAVYLCASSATGATEQYFGPGTRLTVT.

The chain recombines TRBV19 with TRBJ1-6; the match to TRBD1 covers 7 bases. Germline CDR1 LNHDA, CDR2 SQIVND (reference sequence). Trimming removed 10 bases from V and 3 bases from J; junction bases left unmatched: 9. CDR3 length: 15 amino acids. CDR3 region: CATRTGLNYNSPLHF. CDR3 DNA: TGTGCCACCCGGACAGGTCTAAACTATAATTCACCCCTCCACTTT.

This clone was seen a single time. V is TRBV14 and J is TRBJ1-6; D ambiguous. Trimming removed 4 bases at V and 14 bases at J, with 15 bases between. CDR3 length: 13 amino acids. The germline V gene has CDR1 SGHDN and CDR2 FVKESK. The CDR3 protein is CASSPSGRSALHF. In DNA form, the CDR3 reads TGTGCCAGCAGCCCATCGGGTCGGAGCGCCCTCCACTTT.

The chain's CDR3 is CASSFTGEDSPLHF. The DNA of the CDR3 is TGCGCCAGCAGCTTTACAGGGGAGGATTCACCCCTCCACTTT. V gene TRBV5-1 combines with J gene TRBJ1-6, with 7 bases that match TRBD1. CDR3 size: 14 residues. The germline CDR1 and CDR2 sequences are SGHRS and YFSETQ. Trimming took 2 bases from V and 8 from J; bases not matched to a gene: 4.

V gene TRBV30 combines with J gene TRBJ1-2; perhaps TRBD1 as D (6 bases). Between the trimmed V and J ends, which lost 1 base and 7 bases, there was a span of 10 bases. This CDR3 region has 12 residues. Looked up from germline, CDR1 is GTSNPN and CDR2 is SVGIG (reference sequence). In nucleotides, the CDR3 is TGTGCCTGGAGTGGAGGGGGTCCTGGCTACACCTTC. Translation: CAWSGGGPGYTF.

The chain couples TRBV24-1 to TRBJ1-3, with TRBD1 matching 7 bases. This CDR3 region has 15 residues. The trim removed 12 bases at V and 0 bases at J, leaving 10 bases unmatched. Germline values: CDR1 KGHDR, CDR2 SFDVKD. The CDR3, as DNA: TGTGCCCCTAGCAGGGGGAAACCCTCTGGAAACACCATATATTTT. It encodes CAPSRGKPSGNTIYF.

In its sample, this clone was seen once. This chain links TRBV5-4 with TRBJ1-6; a weak D match, TRBD1 (6 bases). The length of the CDR3 is 15 residues. The V end lost 4 bases, the J end lost 5 bases, and 13 bases lay between the germline ends. Germline CDR1 SGHNT, CDR2 YYREEE (reference sequence). In DNA, the CDR3 is TGTGCCAGCAGCGCGGGACAATTAAATAATTCACCCCTCCACTTT. Its protein is CASSAGQLNNSPLHF.

V is TRBV6-1 and J is TRBJ2-1, with D possibly being TRBD1 (6 bases). The germline V gene has CDR1 MNHNS and CDR2 SASEGT. Trimming took off 3 bases at V and 0 bases at J, with 9 bases between the two ends. The CDR3 extends over 15 amino acids. Here the CDR3 reads CASSEDSPSYNEQFF. Here the CDR3 DNA reads TGTGCCAGCAGTGAGGACAGCCCCTCCTACAATGAGCAGTTCTTC.

The genes are TRBV12-2 and TRBJ2-7; the table's TRBD2 call for D was not verified on the DNA. TRBV12-2 is designated a pseudogene. This CDR3 region has 16 residues. The CDR3 loop reads CASRFERGPFSYEQYF. In DNA, the CDR3 is TGTGCAAGTCGCTTTGAGCGGGGGCCTTTCTCCTACGAGCAGTACTTC.

The J gene is TRBJ1-5, the V gene TRBV5-1; D remains unclear. Germline values: CDR1 SGHRS, CDR2 YFSETQ. Trimming cost V 0 bases and J 4 bases, with 5 bases left between them. There are 13 residues in the CDR3. CDR3 in DNA: TGCGCCAGCAGCTTGGGAAGAAATCAGCCCCAGCATTTT. This codes for CASSLGRNQPQHF.

The V gene is TRBV7-6, the J gene TRBJ2-5; 8 positions agree with TRBD2. The CDR3 runs to 16 residues. V shed 0 bases and J 2 bases; nucleotides not matched to a gene: 5. Germline assignment: CDR1 SGHVS and CDR2 FNYEAQ. CDR3 amino acids: CASSLAGGGQQETQYF. Here the CDR3 DNA reads TGTGCCAGCAGCTTAGCGGGCGGGGGGCAACAAGAGACCCAGTACTTC.

The chain employs TRBV6-4 and TRBJ1-6, with D unclear. The germline V gene has CDR1 MRHNA and CDR2 SNTAGT. The CDR3 is 14 residues long. V lost 5 bases to trimming and J lost 7 bases, with 12 bases between them. In nucleotides, the CDR3 is TGTGCCAGCAGTCCCGGGGTCTGGAATTCACCCCTCCACTTT. This gives the protein CASSPGVWNSPLHF.

The rearrangement joins TRBV19 to TRBJ1-6; 10 bases agree with TRBD1. The CDR3 has 14 amino acids. After removal of 5 bases from V and 9 bases from J, the junction contained 4 bases not matched to a gene. Looked up from germline, CDR1 is LNHDA and CDR2 is SQIVND (reference sequence). CDR3 nucleotide sequence: TGTGCCAGTAGTGCCGGGACAGGGGTTTCACCCCTCCACTTT. Translated, it gives CASSAGTGVSPLHF. The full variable domain, rest sourced from reference TRBV19 and TRBJ1-6, is DGGITQSPKYLFRKEGQNVTLSCEQNLNHDAMYWYRQDPGQGLRLIYYSQIVNDFQKGDIAEGYSVSREKKESFPLTVTSAQKNPTAFYLCASSAGTGVSPLHFGNGTRLTVT.

V usage is TRBV14 and J usage is TRBJ1-2, with D possibly matching TRBD1 (6 bases). CDR1 SGHDN and CDR2 FVKESK come from the germline V gene. The CDR3 spans 13 residues. V lost 4 bases and J 7 bases, leaving 13 bases between the germline ends. Here the CDR3 reads CASSPQGRSGYTF. The CDR3 DNA sequence: TGTGCCAGCAGCCCGCAGGGGCGTTCTGGCTACACCTTC.

V gene TRBV24-1 combines with J gene TRBJ2-1; 10 bases align to TRBD1. CDR1 and CDR2 from the germline V gene are KGHDR and SFDVKD. The CDR3 is made up of 15 amino acids. After removal of 4 bases from V and 3 bases from J, the junction contained 2 bases not matched to a gene. The CDR3 region is CATSDRTGGYNEQFF. The CDR3 nucleotides are TGTGCCACCAGTGACCGGACAGGGGGCTACAATGAGCAGTTCTTC.

This chain joins TRBV19 and TRBJ1-2; a possible D gene is TRBD1 (6 bases). Trimming pared 4 bases from V and 5 bases from J, leaving 17 bases between. The germline CDR1 and CDR2 sequences are LNHDA and SQIVND (reference sequence). This CDR3 has 15 residues. This CDR3 is CASSTTGGGGYGYTF. The DNA of the CDR3 is TGTGCCAGTAGTACGACCGGGGGCGGAGGATATGGCTACACCTTC. Using reference TRBV19 and TRBJ1-2 for the parts outside the CDR3, the full variable domain is DGGITQSPKYLFRKEGQNVTLSCEQNLNHDAMYWYRQDPGQGLRLIYYSQIVNDFQKGDIAEGYSVSREKKESFPLTVTSAQKNPTAFYLCASSTTGGGGYGYTFGSGTRLTVV.

CDR3 amino acids: CASSPGQGRVNEQFF. DNA of the CDR3: TGCGCCAGCAGCCCGGGACAGGGGAGGGTAAATGAGCAGTTCTTC. The chain uses TRBV5-1 and TRBJ2-1; 10 bases match TRBD1. The germline gives CDR1 SGHRS, CDR2 YFSETQ. Trimming removed 4 bases from V and 7 bases from J; junction bases left unmatched: 8. The CDR3 is made up of 15 amino acids.

The chain has TRBV19 and TRBJ2-3; D unclear. Germline lookup yields CDR1 LNHDA and CDR2 SQIVND (reference sequence). Trimming cost V 5 bases and J 4 bases, with 13 bases left between them. The CDR3 is made up of 14 amino acids. The CDR3: CASSPRVLADTQYF. The CDR3 coding sequence is TGTGCCAGTAGTCCTCGAGTGCTGGCAGATACGCAGTATTTT.

The chain links TRBV5-8 to TRBJ1-5, with TRBD1 as a possible D gene (5 bases). The CDR3 totals 14 residues. V lost 3 bases to trimming and J lost 9 bases, with 16 bases between them. Germline-derived CDR1 and CDR2 are SGHTS and YDEGEE. Here the CDR3 DNA reads TGTGCCAGCAGCTGGGGCCAGGGCCTCACGCCCCAGCATTTT. Translation: CASSWGQGLTPQHF.

The chain links TRBV4-1 to TRBJ2-5, with a possible D match to TRBD2 (5 bases). With 4 bases removed from V and 4 bases from J, the gap between germline ends came to 13 bases. This CDR3 contains 14 residues. In germline, CDR1 is MGHRA, CDR2 YSYEKL. The CDR3 region is CASSRLSAGETQYF. In DNA form, the CDR3 reads TGCGCCAGCAGCCGTTTGAGCGCGGGAGAGACCCAGTACTTC.

The chain links TRBV7-2 to TRBJ2-5; 8 bases align to TRBD2. The V and J ends lost 6 bases and 2 bases, in that order; junction bases with no gene match: 14. This CDR3 has 17 amino acids. Germline V gene lookup returns CDR1 SGHTA and CDR2 FQGNSA. In nucleotides, the CDR3 is TGTGCCAGCAGTCAAGATAGAAGCGGGGGTCGACAAGAGACCCAGTACTTC. Translation gives CASSQDRSGGRQETQYF.

The chain uses TRBV25-1 and TRBJ2-7; 9 positions agree with TRBD1. Germline assignment: CDR1 MGHDK and CDR2 SYGVNS. The CDR3 is 12 residues long. V trimming: 8 bases; J trimming: 6 bases; junction bases outside the gene matches: 5. The CDR3 coding sequence is TGTGCCAGCGGGGACAGGGTGTCCGAGCAGTACTTC. As protein: CASGDRVSEQYF.

V and J are TRBV5-5 and TRBJ1-2; tentative D call: TRBD1 (5 bases). Per the germline V gene, CDR1 is SGHKS and CDR2 is YYEKEE (reference sequence). V lost 4 bases and J lost 8, with 9 bases in between. The CDR3 has 11 amino acids. The CDR3 region is CASSQGYGYTF. In DNA form, the CDR3 reads TGTGCCAGCAGCCAGGGTTACGGCTACACCTTC.

The chain carries TRBV24-1 and TRBJ2-2; no clear D. The V and J ends lost 7 bases and 0 bases respectively, with 17 bases between them. The CDR3 totals 17 residues. CDR1 and CDR2 from the germline V gene are KGHDR and SFDVKD. As DNA, the CDR3 is TGTGCCACCAGCCAGACTCGGCACAACTCGAACACCGGGGAGCTGTTTTTT. It is translated as CATSQTRHNSNTGELFF.

The rearrangement joins TRBV11-1 to TRBJ1-2; D is unresolved. In germline, CDR1 is SGHAT, CDR2 FQDESV (reference sequence). The V end lost 2 bases, the J end lost 5 bases, and 6 bases lay between the germline ends. The CDR3 is made up of 12 amino acids. In nucleotides, the CDR3 is TGTGCCAGCAGCTTATCGGGATATGGCTACACCTTC. As protein: CASSLSGYGYTF.